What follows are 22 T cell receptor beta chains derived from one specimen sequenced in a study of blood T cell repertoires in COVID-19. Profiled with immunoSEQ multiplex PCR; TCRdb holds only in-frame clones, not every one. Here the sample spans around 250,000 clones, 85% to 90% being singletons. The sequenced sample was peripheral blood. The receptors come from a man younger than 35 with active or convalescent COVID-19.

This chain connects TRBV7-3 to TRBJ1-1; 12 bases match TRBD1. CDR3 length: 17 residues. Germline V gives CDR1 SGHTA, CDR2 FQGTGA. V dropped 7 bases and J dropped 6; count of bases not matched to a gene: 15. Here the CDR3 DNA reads TGTGCCAGCACCCGAGGGGACAGGGGGCAACAAGAAGCTGAAGCTTTCTTT. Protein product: CASTRGDRGQQEAEAFF.

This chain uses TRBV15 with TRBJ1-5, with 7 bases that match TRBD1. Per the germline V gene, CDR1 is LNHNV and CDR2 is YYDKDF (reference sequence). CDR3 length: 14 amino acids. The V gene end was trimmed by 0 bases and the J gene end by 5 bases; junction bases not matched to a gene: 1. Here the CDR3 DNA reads TGTGCCACCAGCAGAGACAGGGGGTATCAGCCCCAGCATTTT. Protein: CATSRDRGYQPQHF.

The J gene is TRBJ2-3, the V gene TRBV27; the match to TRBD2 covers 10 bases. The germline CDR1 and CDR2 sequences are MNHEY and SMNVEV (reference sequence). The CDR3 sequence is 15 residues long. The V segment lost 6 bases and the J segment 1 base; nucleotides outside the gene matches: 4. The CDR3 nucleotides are TGTGCCAGCAGGGTTCTAGCGGGGGGCACAGATACGCAGTATTTT. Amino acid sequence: CASRVLAGGTDTQYF.

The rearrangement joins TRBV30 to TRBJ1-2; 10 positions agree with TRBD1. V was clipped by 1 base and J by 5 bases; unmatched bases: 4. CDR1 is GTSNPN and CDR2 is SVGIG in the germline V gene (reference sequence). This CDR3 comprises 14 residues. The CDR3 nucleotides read TGTGCCTGGAGTGGACAGGGGGCTTTTTATGGCTACACCTTC. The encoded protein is CAWSGQGAFYGYTF. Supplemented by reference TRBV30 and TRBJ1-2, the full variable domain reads SQTIHQWPATLVQPVGSPLSLECTVEGTSNPNLYWYRQAAGRGLQLLFYSVGIGQISSEVPQNLSASRPQDRQFILSSKKLLLSDSGFYLCAWSGQGAFYGYTFGSGTRLTVV.

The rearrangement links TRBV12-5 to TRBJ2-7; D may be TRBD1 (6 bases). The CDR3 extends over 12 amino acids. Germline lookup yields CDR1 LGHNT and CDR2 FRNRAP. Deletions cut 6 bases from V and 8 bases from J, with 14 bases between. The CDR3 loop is CASGPHREKQYF. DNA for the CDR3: TGTGCTAGTGGCCCCCACAGGGAGAAGCAGTACTTC. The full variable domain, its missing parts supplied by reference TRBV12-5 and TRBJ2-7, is DARVTQTPRHKVTEMGQEVTMRCQPILGHNTVFWYRQTMMQGLELLAYFRNRAPLDDSGMPKDRFSAEMPDATLATLKIQPSEPRDSAVYFCASGPHREKQYFGPGTRLTVT.

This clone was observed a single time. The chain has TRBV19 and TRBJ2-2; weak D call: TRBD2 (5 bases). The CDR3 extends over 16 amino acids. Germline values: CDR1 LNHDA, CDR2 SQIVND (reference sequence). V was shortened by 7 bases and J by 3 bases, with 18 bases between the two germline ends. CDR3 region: CASTRRALQDTGELFF. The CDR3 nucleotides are TGTGCCAGTACTAGGCGGGCCTTGCAGGACACCGGGGAGCTGTTTTTT.

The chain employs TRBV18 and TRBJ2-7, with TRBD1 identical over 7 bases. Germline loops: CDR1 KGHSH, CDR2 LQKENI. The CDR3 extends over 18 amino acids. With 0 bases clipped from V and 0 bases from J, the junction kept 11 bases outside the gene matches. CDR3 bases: TGTGCCAGCTCACCACCCGCTCCAGGGGGATACTTCTCCTACGAGCAGTACTTC. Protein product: CASSPPAPGGYFSYEQYF.

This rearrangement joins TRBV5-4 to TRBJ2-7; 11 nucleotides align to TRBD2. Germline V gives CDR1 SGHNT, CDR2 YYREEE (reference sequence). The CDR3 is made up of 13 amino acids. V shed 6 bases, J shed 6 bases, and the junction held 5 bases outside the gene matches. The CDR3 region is CASTPTSGIEQYF. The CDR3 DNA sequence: TGTGCCAGCACCCCGACTAGCGGGATCGAGCAGTACTTC.

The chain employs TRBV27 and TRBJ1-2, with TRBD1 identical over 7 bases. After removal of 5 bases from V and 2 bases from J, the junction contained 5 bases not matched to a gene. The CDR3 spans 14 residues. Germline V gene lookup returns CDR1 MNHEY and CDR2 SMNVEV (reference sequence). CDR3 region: CASSPMTGNYGYTF. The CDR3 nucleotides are TGTGCCAGCAGTCCGATGACAGGGAACTATGGCTACACCTTC.

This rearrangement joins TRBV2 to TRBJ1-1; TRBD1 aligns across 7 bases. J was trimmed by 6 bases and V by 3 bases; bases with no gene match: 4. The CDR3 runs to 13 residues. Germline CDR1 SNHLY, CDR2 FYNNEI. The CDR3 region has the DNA TGTGCCAGCAGTGACCAACAGGGGTCTGAAGCTTTCTTT. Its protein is CASSDQQGSEAFF. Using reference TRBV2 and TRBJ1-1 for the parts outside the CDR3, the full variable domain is EPEVTQTPSHQVTQMGQEVILRCVPISNHLYFYWYRQILGQKVEFLVSFYNNEISEKSEIFDDQFSVERPDGSNFTLKIRSTKLEDSAMYFCASSDQQGSEAFFGQGTRLTVV.

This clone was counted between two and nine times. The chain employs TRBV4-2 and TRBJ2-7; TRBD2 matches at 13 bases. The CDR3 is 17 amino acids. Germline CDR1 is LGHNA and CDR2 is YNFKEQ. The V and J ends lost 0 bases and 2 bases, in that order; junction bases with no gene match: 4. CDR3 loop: CASSQEFGTSGTYEQYF. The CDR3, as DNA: TGTGCCAGCAGCCAAGAATTTGGGACTAGCGGGACCTACGAGCAGTACTTC.

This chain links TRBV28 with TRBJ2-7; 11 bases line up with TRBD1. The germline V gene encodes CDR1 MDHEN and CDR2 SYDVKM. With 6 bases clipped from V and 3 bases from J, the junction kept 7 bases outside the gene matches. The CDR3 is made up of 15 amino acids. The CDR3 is CASRSPGTGGYEQYF. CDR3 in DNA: TGTGCCAGCAGGTCCCCCGGGACAGGGGGCTACGAGCAGTACTTC.

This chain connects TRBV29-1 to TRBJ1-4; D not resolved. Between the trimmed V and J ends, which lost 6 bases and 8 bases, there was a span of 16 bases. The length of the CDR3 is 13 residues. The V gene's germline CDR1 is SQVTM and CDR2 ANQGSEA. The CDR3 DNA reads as TGCAGCGTCACCTGGGGTCGGGGAGAAAAACTGTTTTTT. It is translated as CSVTWGRGEKLFF.

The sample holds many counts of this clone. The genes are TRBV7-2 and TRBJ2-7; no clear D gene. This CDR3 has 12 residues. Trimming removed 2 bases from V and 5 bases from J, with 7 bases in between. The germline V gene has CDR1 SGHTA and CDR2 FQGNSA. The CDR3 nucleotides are TGTGCCAGCAGCTTACGCTTAGACGAGCAGTACTTC. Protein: CASSLRLDEQYF.

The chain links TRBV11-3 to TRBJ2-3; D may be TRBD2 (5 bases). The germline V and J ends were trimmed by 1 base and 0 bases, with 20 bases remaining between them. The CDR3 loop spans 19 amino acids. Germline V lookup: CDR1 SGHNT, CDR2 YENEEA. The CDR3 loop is CASSLAPRISGASTDTQYF. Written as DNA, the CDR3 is TGTGCCAGCAGCTTAGCCCCTAGAATCAGCGGTGCTAGCACAGATACGCAGTATTTT.

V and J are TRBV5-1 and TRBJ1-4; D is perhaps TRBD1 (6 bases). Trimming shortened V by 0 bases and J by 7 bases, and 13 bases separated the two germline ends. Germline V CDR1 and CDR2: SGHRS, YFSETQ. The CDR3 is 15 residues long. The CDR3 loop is CASSLAQGSGEKLFF. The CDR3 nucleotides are TGCGCCAGCAGCTTGGCGCAGGGGTCGGGTGAAAAACTGTTTTTT. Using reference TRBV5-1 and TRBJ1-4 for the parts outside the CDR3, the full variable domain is KAGVTQTPRYLIKTRGQQVTLSCSPISGHRSVSWYQQTPGQGLQFLFEYFSETQRNKGNFPGRFSGRQFSNSRSEMNVSTLELGDSALYLCASSLAQGSGEKLFFGSGTQLSVL.

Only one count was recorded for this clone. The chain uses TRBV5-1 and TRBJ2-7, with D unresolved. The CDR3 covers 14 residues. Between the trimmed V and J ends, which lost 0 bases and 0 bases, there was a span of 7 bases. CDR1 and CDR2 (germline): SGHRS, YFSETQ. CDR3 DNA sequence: TGCGCCAGCAGCTTGGTTGCGGACTCCTACGAGCAGTACTTC. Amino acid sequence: CASSLVADSYEQYF.

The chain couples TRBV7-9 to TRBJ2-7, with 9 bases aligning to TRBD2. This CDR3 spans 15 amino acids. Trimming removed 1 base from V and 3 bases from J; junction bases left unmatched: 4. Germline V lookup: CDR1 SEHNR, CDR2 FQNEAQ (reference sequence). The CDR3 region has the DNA TGTGCCAGCAGCTTAGTTGGGACTAGCAACTACGAGCAGTACTTC. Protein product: CASSLVGTSNYEQYF.

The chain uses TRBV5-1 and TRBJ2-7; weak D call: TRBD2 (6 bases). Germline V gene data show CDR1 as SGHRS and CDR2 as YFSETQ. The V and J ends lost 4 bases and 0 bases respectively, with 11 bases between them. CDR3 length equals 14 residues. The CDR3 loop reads CASSAGDSSYEQYF. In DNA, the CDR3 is TGCGCCAGCAGCGCCGGGGACTCCTCCTACGAGCAGTACTTC.

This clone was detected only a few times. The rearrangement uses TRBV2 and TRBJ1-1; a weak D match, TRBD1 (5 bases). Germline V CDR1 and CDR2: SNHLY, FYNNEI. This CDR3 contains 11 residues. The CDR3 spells CATLGDTEAFF. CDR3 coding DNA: TGTGCTACATTAGGGGACACTGAAGCTTTCTTT.

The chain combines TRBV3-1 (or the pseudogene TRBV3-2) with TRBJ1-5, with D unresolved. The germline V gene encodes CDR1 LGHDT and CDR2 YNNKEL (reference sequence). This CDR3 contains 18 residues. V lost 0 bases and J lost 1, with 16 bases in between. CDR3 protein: CASSQEGAGGRSNQPQHF. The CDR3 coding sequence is TGTGCCAGCAGCCAAGAGGGAGCCGGAGGCAGGAGCAATCAGCCCCAGCATTTT.

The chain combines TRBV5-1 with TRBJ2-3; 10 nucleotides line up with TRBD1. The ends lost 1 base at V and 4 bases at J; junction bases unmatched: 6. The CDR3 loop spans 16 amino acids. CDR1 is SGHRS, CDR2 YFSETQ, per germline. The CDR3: CASSLPGQGLADTQYF. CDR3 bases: TGCGCCAGCAGCTTGCCGGGACAGGGGTTGGCAGATACGCAGTATTTT.